This TCR beta chain is drawn from a study of blood T cell repertoires in COVID-19. For the study at large: Researchers got acute and convalescent COVID-19 samples from the United States, Italy and Spain.

The CDR3 consists of 11 residues. Germline V gives CDR1 SGHRS, CDR2 YFSETQ. Trimming removed 4 bases at V and 5 bases at J, with 6 bases between. Authors' analysis steps: By means of reference gene primer amplification, nucleated cell counts were estimated. Clones were sequenced by immunoSEQ multiplex PCR, and TCRdb holds only the in-frame ones, with some missing. Clone size and the V and J calls come from that table; the DNA yielded D and trimming. The repertoire includes hundreds of thousands of clones, 85% of them detected once, and approximately 5% sits in the top ten. This chain joins TRBV5-1 and TRBJ2-5; no reliable D call. The source is a man in his fifties with active or convalescent COVID-19. The sequencing input was peripheral blood. The DNA for the CDR3 is TGCGCCAGCAGCGAGTCGGAGACCCAGTACTTC. This encodes CASSESETQYF.